This T cell receptor beta chain stems from a study of T cell changes during pregnancy in multiple sclerosis. TCRdb's table, derived via immunoSEQ multiplex PCR, lists solely in-frame clones and lacks some. This table has nearly 50,000 clones, 85% to 95% appearing once. This CDR3 region has 14 residues. With 6 bases clipped from V and 3 bases from J, the junction kept 6 bases outside the gene matches. Germline CDR1 is MNHEY and CDR2 is SVGAGI. The source material was CD4+ T cells from peripheral blood mononuclear cells, sampled in the first trimester of pregnancy. The receptor was derived from a female donor with multiple sclerosis, enrolled in a pregnancy study. The chain links TRBV6-5 to TRBJ1-1; TRBD1 agrees at 8 bases. Here the CDR3 reads CASRYRGRDTEAFF. CDR3 nucleotides: TGTGCCAGCAGATACAGGGGGAGGGACACTGAAGCTTTCTTT.